This T cell receptor (beta chain) emerged from a study of OX40 agonist ivuxolimab in advanced cancers. Describing the broader study: Ivuxolimab was a fully human IgG2 agonistic monoclonal antibody targeting the costimulatory receptor OX40 (CD134). In the dose-escalation cohort, roughly 82% of patients were male, and the mean age was around 60 years with a range of about 23 to 79. Intravenous ivuxolimab was administered to patients every 2 weeks at six dose levels: 0.01, 0.1, 0.3, 1.5, 3 and 10 mg/kg. Of the 50 to 55 patients in dose escalation, some 20 had hepatocellular carcinoma, some 15 had melanoma, 9 had renal cell carcinoma and 9 had head and neck cancer. Partial responses occurred in three dose-escalation patients: two with cutaneous melanoma and one with hepatocellular carcinoma. The monotherapy dose-escalation portion (N ≈ 50 patients) of the phase I ivuxolimab trial is reported in the paper. Prior anti-PD-1, anti-PD-L1 or anti-CTLA-4 therapy was permitted, and checkpoint inhibitors had been received by more than 35% of dose-escalation patients. Peripheral TCRbeta sequencing aimed to test whether ivuxolimab altered TCR sequence diversity and caused clonal T-cell expansion. General study outcomes and caveats: After ivuxolimab, more expanded clones were found on average in CD8+ T cells than in CD4+ T cells. The antigen specificity of the peripheral T cells that underwent clonal expansion was not determined. Clonal expansion of both CD4+ and CD8+ blood T cells was observed from baseline to week 6 at doses 0.1 to 3.0 mg/kg. In the 0.1-3.0 mg/kg groups, partial responders had among the lowest normalized peripheral clonal expansion, particularly in CD8+ T cells. Low levels of normalized T-cell clonal expansion were also seen in some nonresponding patients.

The trial excluded patients who had a history of autoimmune disease or were on systemic immunosuppression. Peripheral blood for TCR sequencing was collected from all dose cohorts at baseline, on cycle 4 day 1, and on cycle 7 day 1. Samples were obtained from an open-label, multicenter, first-in-human phase I dose-escalation trial of ivuxolimab. Adults with locally advanced or metastatic melanoma, renal cell, hepatocellular, or head and neck squamous cell carcinoma were enrolled in the trial. CD4+ and CD8+ T cells were sorted separately from peripheral blood before TCR sequencing. V and J lose 3 bases and 2 bases, and a span of 12 bases separates them. In the germline V gene, CDR1 corresponds to MDHEN and CDR2 to SYDVKM. The CDR3 sequence holds 15 residues, the cysteine and phenylalanine included. Only the CDR3 DNA stays, 45 bases, in frame from base 1. Genomic DNA was isolated from the sorted cells so that the TCRbeta CDR3 region could be sequenced. The immunoSEQ Assay was used to sequence the TCRbeta CDR3 regions. TCRdb limited this immuneACCESS table to in-frame rearrangements with V and J called. A share of clones is missing; checked studies link under half to unresolved V genes, and the rest is unexplained. The sample table records 72,000 or so clones; 85% to 90% of these occur just once. The top ten clonotypes cover roughly 0.9% of the sample.

A remark on this clone: Its antigen is currently not known. Nothing much larger sits one base from this clone, and base qualities are not available.

The sequence links TRBV28 to TRBJ2-3; the best D guess is TRBD2, with 7 bases matching. This TCR was sampled from an adult with an advanced solid tumor such as melanoma, head and neck, liver or kidney cancer. The sequences come from CD4+ or CD8+ T cells sorted from blood, collected in a trial of the OX40 agonist ivuxolimab. The sequenced DNA is TGTGCCAGCAGTTTTGGGGGGGGCTACACAGATACGCAGTATTTT. Translated, this is CASSFGGGYTDTQYF.